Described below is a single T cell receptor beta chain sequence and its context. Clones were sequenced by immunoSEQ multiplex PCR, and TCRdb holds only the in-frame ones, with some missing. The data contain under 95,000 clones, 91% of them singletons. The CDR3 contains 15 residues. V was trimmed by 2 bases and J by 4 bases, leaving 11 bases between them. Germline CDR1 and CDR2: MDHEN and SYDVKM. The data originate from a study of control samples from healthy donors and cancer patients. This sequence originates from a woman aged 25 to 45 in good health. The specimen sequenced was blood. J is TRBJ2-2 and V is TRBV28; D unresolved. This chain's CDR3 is CASSLGGNPTGELFF. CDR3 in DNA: TGTGCCAGCAGTTTAGGTGGGAACCCCACCGGGGAGCTGTTTTTT.